Sequencing of this TCR beta chain was carried out in a study of blood T cell repertoires in COVID-19. Background on the study: Sources were T cells, B-cell-depleted T cells, or PBMCs; the material itself was cDNA or gDNA.

Per the authors' pipeline: By means of reference gene primer amplification, nucleated cell counts were estimated. Only in-frame clones appear in the TCRdb table, and some are missing; sequencing was by immunoSEQ multiplex PCR. D and trimming were read from the DNA, whereas the V and J calls and clone size are those reported in that table. This table has roughly 320,000 clones, 85% to 90% appearing once. Per the germline V gene, CDR1 is MNHEY and CDR2 is SVGEGT. The CDR3 is made up of 15 amino acids. J gave up 3 bases and V 5 bases, and 8 bases lay outside the gene matches. Sequencing input: peripheral blood. The source is a woman aged 25 to 45 with COVID-19, enrolled during active disease. The V and J genes are TRBV6-2 or TRBV6-3 and TRBJ2-7; 9 bases map to TRBD2. The CDR3 coding sequence is TGTGCCAGCAGTCCGAGCGGGGGGTCCCTCTACGAGCAGTACTTC. Its protein product is CASSPSGGSLYEQYF.